The sequence of this T cell receptor beta chain was determined in a study of cytomegalovirus exposure and HLA in healthy donors. This CDR3 is built from 15 residues. Germline V lookup: CDR1 GTSNPN, CDR2 SVGIG (reference sequence). With 0 bases clipped from V and 1 base from J, the junction kept 5 bases outside the gene matches. 13 Jbeta primers and 60 Vbeta primers were used for the PCR. Sequenced by immunoSEQ multiplex PCR; TCRdb stores in-frame clones only, minus some. The table records tens of thousands of clones, 72% of them present only once. This receptor was obtained from a man in his sixties in good health and CMV-seropositive. The material sequenced was PBMCs. The chain combines TRBV30 with TRBJ1-1; 7 nucleotides match TRBD1. CDR3 in amino acids: CAWSVPGQQNTEAFF. Here the CDR3 DNA reads TGTGCCTGGAGTGTACCGGGACAGCAGAACACTGAAGCTTTCTTT.